Each of the 30 T cell receptor beta chains below was sequenced from the same sample in a study of Graves' ophthalmopathy and Graves' hyperthyroidism. Amplification from RNA transcripts yielded the TCR beta CDR3 regions. The first-round RT-PCR employed HTBI primers together with the Qiagen OneStep RT-PCR kit. A multiplex PCR was then performed as the second round. TCRdb independently ran MiXCR on the multiplex PCR reads; one entry per CDR3 protein. In the table there are fewer than 400,000 distinct CDR3 sequences, around 17% of which are singletons. Sequencing used peripheral blood. The receptors shown here come from a woman aged 18 to 35 with Graves' ophthalmopathy.

This clonotype was counted many times. V and J are TRBV27 and TRBJ1-5; D perhaps matches TRBD1 (5 bases). Germline-derived CDR1 and CDR2 are MNHEY and SMNVEV (reference sequence). Deletions cut 1 base from V and 5 bases from J, with 12 bases between. This CDR3 comprises 15 residues. This CDR3 reads CASSLFSGGDQPQHF. The CDR3 DNA sequence: TGTGCCAGCAGTTTATTTTCCGGGGGTGATCAGCCCCAGCATTTT.

This clonotype was counted at least ten times. V is TRBV7-8 and J is TRBJ1-1; D is ambiguous. Germline-derived CDR1 and CDR2 are SGHVS and FQNEAQ. The CDR3 runs 14 residues. V lost 5 bases to trimming and J lost 2 bases, with 12 bases between them. CDR3 sequence: CASSVWEGNTEAFF. The DNA of the CDR3 is TGTGCCAGCAGCGTATGGGAGGGTAACACTGAAGCTTTCTTT.

This clonotype was found many times. This chain connects TRBV7-2 to TRBJ2-2, with D possibly being TRBD1 (5 bases). Trimming removed 5 bases at V and 4 bases at J, with 11 bases between. CDR3 length equals 14 residues. The germline V gene has CDR1 SGHTA and CDR2 FQGNSA. The CDR3 reads CASSRGQTTGELFF. As DNA, the CDR3 is TGTGCCAGCAGCAGGGGTCAGACCACCGGGGAGCTGTTTTTT. The entire variable domain, with the rest obtained from reference TRBV7-2 and TRBJ2-2, is as follows: GAGVSQSPSNKVTEKGKDVELRCDPISGHTALYWYRQSLGQGLEFLIYFQGNSAPDKSGLPSDRFSAERTGGSVSTLTIQRTQQEDSAVYLCASSRGQTTGELFFGEGSRLTVL.

For this clonotype: This could be a read error, since a much larger clone is one nucleotide away. The chain is built from TRBV27 and TRBJ2-5; D is perhaps TRBD1 (6 bases). Germline V gene lookup returns CDR1 MNHEY and CDR2 SMNVEV (reference sequence). Trimming shortened V by 6 bases and J by 0 bases, and 11 bases separated the two germline ends. CDR3 length equals 14 residues. Here the CDR3 DNA reads TGTGCCAGCAGCACCTACAGGGACCAAGAGACCCAGTACTTC. Its protein product is CASSTYRDQETQYF.

Ten or more counts support this clonotype. The chain links TRBV7-2 to TRBJ1-1; D is unclear. Germline V gene data show CDR1 as SGHTA and CDR2 as FQGNSA. CDR3 length equals 12 residues. V dropped 3 bases and J dropped 6 bases, with 8 bases sitting between them. CDR3 DNA: TGTGCCAGCAGCTTGGGTGCCTCTGAAGCTTTCTTT. Translated: CASSLGASEAFF.

This clonotype was seen at least ten times. V is TRBV6-5 and J is TRBJ2-7; TRBD1 might be the D (6 bases). V lost 4 bases and J 3 bases, leaving 16 bases between the germline ends. The CDR3 consists of 15 residues. The germline CDR1 and CDR2 sequences are MNHEY and SVGAGI. The CDR3 region has the DNA TGTGCCAGCAGTTTATACAGGGCTTCGAGCTACGAGCAGTACTTC. Residues: CASSLYRASSYEQYF.

This clonotype occurred many times. The chain couples TRBV12-3 or TRBV12-4 to TRBJ2-7, with D uncertain. Trimming shortened V by 5 bases and J by 3 bases, and 14 bases separated the two germline ends. CDR3 length: 14 residues. In DNA form, the CDR3 reads TGTGCCAGCAGTCTAGGGCTTCTCGGCTACGAGCAGTACTTC. The encoded protein is CASSLGLLGYEQYF.

The sample holds many counts of this clonotype. The CDR3 nucleotides read TGTGCCAGCAGTGAGAGTGGACAGAACTACGAGCAGTACTTC. Translating it yields CASSESGQNYEQYF. The J gene is TRBJ2-7, the V gene TRBV6-1, with TRBD1 as a possible D gene (6 bases). Looked up from germline, CDR1 is MNHNS and CDR2 is SASEGT. The germline V and J ends were trimmed by 3 bases and 3 bases, with 12 bases remaining between them. CDR3 length equals 14 residues.

The CDR3 sequence is CASSQESGVRNQPQHF. The CDR3 coding sequence is TGTGCCAGCAGCCAAGAGTCAGGGGTTCGCAATCAGCCCCAGCATTTT. The chain combines TRBV4-2 with TRBJ1-5; perhaps TRBD1 as D (6 bases). CDR3 size: 16 residues. V lost 0 bases and J lost 2, with 11 bases in between. CDR1 is LGHNA, CDR2 YNFKEQ, per germline.

This clonotype was counted many times. The rearrangement joins TRBV6-4 to TRBJ2-6; D is ambiguous. V was clipped by 5 bases and J by 2 bases, with 19 bases between them. Germline CDR1 reads MRHNA; CDR2 reads SNTAGT. This CDR3 is built from 18 residues. The CDR3 spells CASSPAAPHSTGANVLTF. The CDR3 region has the DNA TGTGCCAGCAGTCCCGCGGCCCCCCATTCAACTGGGGCCAACGTCCTGACTTTC.

This clonotype was counted at least ten times. In nucleotides, the CDR3 is TGTGCCAGCAGCCACCGGGACAGACCCTACGAGCAGTACTTC. Its protein is CASSHRDRPYEQYF. The chain couples TRBV11-1 to TRBJ2-7, with 7 positions matching TRBD1. V was pared by 5 bases and J by 2 bases, with 6 bases of the junction left unmatched. The CDR3 covers 14 residues. Germline values: CDR1 SGHAT, CDR2 FQDESV (reference sequence). Complete variable domain (other parts from reference TRBV11-1 and TRBJ2-7): EAEVAQSPRYKITEKSQAVAFWCDPISGHATLYWYRQILGQGPELLVQFQDESVVDDSQLPKDRFSAERLKGVDSTLKIQPAELGDSAMYLCASSHRDRPYEQYFGPGTRLTVT.

This clonotype has a count of ten or more. This chain connects TRBV6-5 to TRBJ2-7, with 7 positions matching TRBD1. The CDR3 covers 14 residues. V lost 6 bases, J lost 2 bases, and 7 bases stayed unmatched. Germline V CDR1 and CDR2: MNHEY, SVGAGI. The CDR3 coding sequence is TGTGCCAGCAGGGGGACAGAGACCACCTACGAGCAGTACTTC. It encodes CASRGTETTYEQYF.

A few counts support this clonotype. V and J are TRBV6-2 or TRBV6-3 and TRBJ1-1; D is perhaps TRBD1 (6 bases). This CDR3 is 15 amino acids long. Trimming cost V 2 bases and J 0 bases, with 10 bases left between them. Per the germline V gene, CDR1 is MNHEY and CDR2 is SVGEGT. CDR3 amino acids: CASSYVGALNTEAFF. In DNA form, the CDR3 reads TGTGCCAGCAGTTACGTGGGGGCATTGAACACTGAAGCTTTCTTT.

In this sample, this clonotype turned up a few times. The rearrangement links TRBV6-2 or TRBV6-3 to TRBJ2-7; tentatively, D is TRBD1 (5 bases). V shed 2 bases and J shed 4 bases, with 12 bases lying between them. The CDR3 spans 14 residues. The germline V gene has CDR1 MNHEY and CDR2 SVGEGT. The CDR3: CASSYGQGGYEQYF. The CDR3, as DNA: TGTGCCAGCAGTTACGGGCAGGGTGGTTACGAGCAGTACTTC.

This clonotype has at least ten counts. The J gene is TRBJ1-2, the V gene TRBV12-3 or TRBV12-4; D is undetermined. This CDR3 region has 13 residues. V gave up 1 base and J gave up 5 bases, with 8 bases separating them. The CDR3 here is CASSLGSLYGYTF. DNA for the CDR3: TGTGCCAGCAGTTTAGGGTCGCTTTATGGCTACACCTTC.

This clonotype showed up just a few times. The V gene is TRBV20-1, the J gene TRBJ2-5, with TRBD2 matching 7 bases. The V segment lost 3 bases and the J segment 2 bases; nucleotides outside the gene matches: 6. Germline-derived CDR1 and CDR2 are DFQATT and SNEGSKA (reference sequence). CDR3 length: 14 amino acids. The CDR3 loop reads CSASPLASQETQYF. In DNA, the CDR3 is TGCAGTGCTAGCCCACTAGCGAGTCAAGAGACCCAGTACTTC.

This clonotype was counted at least ten times. The genes are TRBV7-2 and TRBJ2-7; D not resolved. This CDR3 comprises 12 residues. The V gene's germline CDR1 is SGHTA and CDR2 FQGNSA. The V gene lost 4 bases and the J gene lost 6 bases, with 10 bases spanning the gap. The CDR3 DNA is TGTGCCAGCAGCTCCGCCTCGGCCGAGCAGTACTTC. As protein: CASSSASAEQYF.

This clonotype was observed many times. J is TRBJ2-5 and V is TRBV7-2; possibly TRBD1 for D (6 bases). V was shortened by 5 bases and J by 2 bases, with 15 bases between the two germline ends. Germline V gives CDR1 SGHTA, CDR2 FQGNSA. This CDR3 is built from 15 residues. CDR3 region: CASSLPGQSQETQYF. The DNA for the CDR3 is TGTGCCAGCAGCCTCCCGGGACAAAGTCAAGAGACCCAGTACTTC.

This clonotype was counted many times. The CDR3 DNA is TGTGCCAGCAGCCAACTCCCCGGGACAGGGAAATCACCCCTCCACTTT. It encodes CASSQLPGTGKSPLHF. The V and J genes are TRBV28 and TRBJ1-6; 9 bases agree with TRBD1. Trimming took 6 bases from V and 10 from J; bases not matched to a gene: 13. CDR1 and CDR2 from the germline V gene are MDHEN and SYDVKM. The CDR3 has 16 residues.

The chain combines TRBV29-1 with TRBJ1-3; 7 nucleotides align to TRBD1. The CDR3 spans 15 residues. V shed 0 bases and J 0 bases; nucleotides not matched to a gene: 2. Per germline, CDR1 SQVTM and CDR2 ANQGSEA. The CDR3 sequence: CSVEESGGSGNTIYF. The CDR3 DNA follows: TGCAGCGTTGAAGAATCAGGGGGCTCTGGAAACACCATATATTTT. The full variable domain, completed using reference TRBV29-1 and TRBJ1-3, is SAVISQKPSRDICQRGTSLTIQCQVDSQVTMMFWYRQQPGQSLTLIATANQGSEATYESGFVIDKFPISRPNLTFSTLTVSNMSPEDSSIYLCSVEESGGSGNTIYFGEGSWLTVV.

The sample holds many counts of this clonotype. This chain uses TRBV9 with TRBJ2-7; 11 bases align to TRBD1. The CDR3 has 16 amino acids. V was clipped by 2 bases and J by 3 bases; unmatched bases: 7. CDR1 and CDR2 (germline): SGDLS, YYNGEE. The CDR3 here is CASSVNFGTGGYEQYF. In nucleotides, the CDR3 is TGTGCCAGCAGCGTCAACTTCGGGACAGGGGGCTACGAGCAGTACTTC.

J is TRBJ1-5 and V is TRBV6-1, with D tentatively TRBD1 (6 bases). Germline CDR1 and CDR2: MNHNS and SASEGT. The CDR3 runs to 15 residues. Trimming stripped 3 bases from V and 7 bases from J, with 16 bases between. The CDR3, as DNA: TGTGCCAGCAGTGAGGACGTAGGGGGGCAGCAGCCCCAGCATTTT. Translating gives CASSEDVGGQQPQHF.

The chain combines TRBV12-3 or TRBV12-4 with TRBJ1-3, with 8 bases that match TRBD1. CDR3 length equals 14 residues. Trimming at V came to 1 base and at J to 8 bases, leaving 4 bases not matched to a gene. In nucleotides, the CDR3 is TGTGCCAGCAGTTTAGGGACAGGGTGGGACACCATATATTTT. This gives the protein CASSLGTGWDTIYF.

This clonotype was detected ten times or more. This rearrangement joins TRBV2 to TRBJ1-1, with D possibly TRBD1 on 5 matching bases. V was trimmed by 3 bases and J by 6 bases, leaving 11 bases between them. Germline V lookup: CDR1 SNHLY, CDR2 FYNNEI. The CDR3 is 13 residues long. The CDR3 DNA is TGTGCCAGCAGTGAGTCCAGGGCGTCTGAAGCTTTCTTT. Encoded protein: CASSESRASEAFF.

The J gene is TRBJ1-5, the V gene TRBV15; 7 bases agree with TRBD1. The CDR3 loop spans 11 amino acids. Germline V lookup: CDR1 LNHNV, CDR2 YYDKDF (reference sequence). V gave up 3 bases and J gave up 11 bases; unmatched junction bases: 1. The CDR3 spells CATSSTGAQHF. The CDR3 bases are TGTGCCACCAGCAGTACAGGGGCCCAGCATTTT.

V is TRBV2 and J is TRBJ1-3; D remains unclear. This CDR3 spans 12 amino acids. Trimming shortened V by 8 bases and J by 3 bases, and 8 bases separated the two germline ends. Germline CDR1 reads SNHLY; CDR2 reads FYNNEI. CDR3 protein: CASSGGGNTIYF. CDR3 DNA sequence: TGTGCCAGCTCAGGAGGTGGAAACACCATATATTTT.

The chain links TRBV2 to TRBJ1-5; unclear D gene. With 5 bases removed from V and 7 bases from J, the gap between germline ends came to 12 bases. CDR1 and CDR2 from the germline V gene are SNHLY and FYNNEI. The CDR3 has 13 amino acids. For the CDR3, the DNA is TGTGCCAGCAGTTTATCTGTGTGGCAGCCCCAGCATTTT. Residues: CASSLSVWQPQHF. Using reference TRBV2 and TRBJ1-5 for the parts outside the CDR3, the full variable domain is EPEVTQTPSHQVTQMGQEVILRCVPISNHLYFYWYRQILGQKVEFLVSFYNNEISEKSEIFDDQFSVERPDGSNFTLKIRSTKLEDSAMYFCASSLSVWQPQHFGDGTRLSIL.

This clonotype was recorded at least ten times. CDR3 in amino acids: CASSTGTDYEQYF. CDR3 nucleotide sequence: TGTGCCAGCAGCACCGGGACAGATTACGAGCAGTACTTC. This rearrangement joins TRBV5-4 to TRBJ2-7, with 7 bases lining up with TRBD1. The ends lost 4 bases at V and 4 bases at J; junction bases unmatched: 5. CDR1 is SGHNT and CDR2 is YYREEE in the germline V gene (reference sequence). This CDR3 spans 13 amino acids.

This clonotype showed up many times. V and J are TRBV12-3 or TRBV12-4 and TRBJ2-7, with no clear D. This CDR3 region has 12 residues. V gave up 6 bases and J gave up 0 bases, with 6 bases separating them. The CDR3 DNA sequence: TGTGCCAGCAGATCGGTCTCCTACGAGCAGTACTTC. It is translated as CASRSVSYEQYF.

In this sample, this clonotype turned up many times. V is TRBV29-1 and J is TRBJ1-1; 11 bases are shared with TRBD1. The CDR3 consists of 15 residues. The germline V gene encodes CDR1 SQVTM and CDR2 ANQGSEA. J gave up 5 bases and V 7 bases, and 12 bases lay outside the gene matches. The DNA for the CDR3 is TGCAGCGCCGTTTTCCCGGGACAGGGGGGTACTGAAGCTTTCTTT. Translation gives CSAVFPGQGGTEAFF.